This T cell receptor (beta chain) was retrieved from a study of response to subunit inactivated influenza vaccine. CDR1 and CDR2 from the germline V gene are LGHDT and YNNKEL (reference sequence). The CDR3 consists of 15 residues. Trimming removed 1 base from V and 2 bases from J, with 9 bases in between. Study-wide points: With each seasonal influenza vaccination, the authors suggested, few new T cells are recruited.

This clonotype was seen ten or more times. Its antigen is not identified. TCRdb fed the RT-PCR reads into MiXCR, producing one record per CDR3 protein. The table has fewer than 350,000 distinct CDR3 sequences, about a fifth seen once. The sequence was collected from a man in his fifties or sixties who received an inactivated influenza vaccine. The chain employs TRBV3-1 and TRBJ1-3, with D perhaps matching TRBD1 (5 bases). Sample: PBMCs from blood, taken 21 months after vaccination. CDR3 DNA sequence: TGTGCCAGCAGCCAAGGACGGGGGGCTGGAAACACCATATATTTT. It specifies CASSQGRGAGNTIYF.